The 14 T cell receptor beta chains given below trace back to one sample, sequenced in a study of beta chain features in type 1 diabetes. Findings and limits, study-wide: Researchers report that Type 1 diabetes patients had moderately but significantly shorter TCRB CDR3s across all four CD4+ subsets.

Every isolated RNA sample was fully reverse transcribed, so sequencing captured expressed TCRB transcripts. TCRdb's copy holds only in-frame clones and misses some; the assay was immunoSEQ multiplex PCR. The profile covers 640,000 or so clones, with over 11% appearing a single time and just under 0.04% taken by the ten largest. Their antigen targets remain unknown. The sequencing sample was made of naive CD4+ T cells from blood. Source of these receptors: a man younger than 35 with type 1 diabetes.

The V gene is TRBV5-1, the J gene TRBJ2-3; 10 positions match TRBD2. The CDR3 sequence is 17 residues long. J was trimmed by 3 bases and V by 4 bases; bases with no gene match: 11. Germline CDR1 SGHRS, CDR2 YFSETQ. DNA of the CDR3: TGCGCCAGCAGCCCCGAGCGGGGGGGCGAGGGGACAGATACGCAGTATTTT. It specifies CASSPERGGEGTDTQYF.

The chain employs TRBV6-6 and TRBJ2-2; weak D call: TRBD2 (5 bases). V was cut by 6 bases and J by 7 bases, with 15 bases left in between. Germline V gives CDR1 MNHNY, CDR2 SVGAGI (reference sequence). The CDR3 is 14 residues long. CDR3 bases: TGTGCCAGCAGGGACTTGAGGGCCATCGGGGAGCTGTTTTTT. Translating it yields CASRDLRAIGELFF.

This clone occurred a few times. The chain recombines TRBV5-6 with TRBJ2-3; D uncertain. The CDR3 covers 11 residues. Looked up from germline, CDR1 is SGHDT and CDR2 is YYEEEE. The V and J ends lost 7 bases and 4 bases respectively, with 7 bases between them. CDR3 amino acids: CASPKPDTQYF. Here the CDR3 DNA reads TGTGCCAGCCCTAAGCCAGATACGCAGTATTTT.

This clone was counted only a few times. A much larger clone is a single base away; this may be a read error. Different DNA sequences within this sample yield the same CDR3. The chain carries TRBV5-6 and TRBJ2-1; D gene uncertain. CDR3 length equals 11 residues. CDR1 is SGHDT and CDR2 is YYEEEE in the germline V gene. Trimming left V 3 bases short and J 2 bases short, with 0 bases between. CDR3 coding DNA: TGTGCCAGCAGCTCCTACAATGAGCAGTTCTTC. Translated: CASSSYNEQFF.

V is TRBV9 and J is TRBJ1-6; 8 nucleotides match TRBD1. The V gene end was trimmed by 4 bases and the J gene end by 9 bases; junction bases not matched to a gene: 6. The CDR3 is 14 amino acids. Germline lookup yields CDR1 SGDLS and CDR2 YYNGEE. The DNA for the CDR3 is TGTGCCAGCAGCCCCGGACAGGGCACTTCACCCCTCCACTTT. Residues: CASSPGQGTSPLHF.

This chain joins TRBV30 and TRBJ2-3; 7 positions agree with TRBD1. The CDR3 is 14 amino acids. Germline CDR1 GTSNPN, CDR2 SVGIG (reference sequence). After removal of 0 bases from V and 6 bases from J, the junction contained 6 bases not matched to a gene. CDR3 bases: TGTGCCTGGAGTGTGGGCAGGGGGTCGGATACGCAGTATTTT. Encoded protein: CAWSVGRGSDTQYF. The variable domain in full, with the rest retrieved from reference TRBV30 and TRBJ2-3, is SQTIHQWPATLVQPVGSPLSLECTVEGTSNPNLYWYRQAAGRGLQLLFYSVGIGQISSEVPQNLSASRPQDRQFILSSKKLLLSDSGFYLCAWSVGRGSDTQYFGPGTRLTVL.

This rearrangement joins TRBV5-1 to TRBJ2-2; D uncertain. The CDR3 consists of 12 residues. V was shortened by 4 bases and J by 7 bases, with 8 bases between the two germline ends. CDR1 is SGHRS, CDR2 YFSETQ, per germline. In DNA, the CDR3 is TGCGCCAGCAGCCGGTCTGGCGGGGAGCTGTTTTTT. As protein: CASSRSGGELFF.

J is TRBJ1-5 and V is TRBV6-5; unclear D gene. V gave up 0 bases and J gave up 3 bases, with 3 bases separating them. CDR1 and CDR2 (germline): MNHEY, SVGAGI. The CDR3 contains 13 residues. CDR3 in DNA: TGTGCCAGCAGTTACTCGCACAATCAGCCCCAGCATTTT. Its translation is CASSYSHNQPQHF.

This clone was observed a few times. CDR3 protein: CASRPTGTSGKDEQFF. As DNA, the CDR3 is TGCGCCAGCAGACCTACCGGGACTAGCGGGAAGGATGAGCAGTTCTTC. V gene TRBV4-1 combines with J gene TRBJ2-1; 13 bases fit TRBD2. The CDR3 length is 16 residues. V was pared by 6 bases and J by 8 bases, with 10 bases of the junction left unmatched. CDR1 and CDR2 (germline): MGHRA, YSYEKL.

This clone occurred a few times. This rearrangement joins TRBV21-1 to TRBJ2-7; the table's D call TRBD2 went unverified against the DNA. TRBV21-1 is shown as a pseudogene. This CDR3 has 16 residues. Here the CDR3 reads CASSNKELAESYEQYF. The CDR3 nucleotides are TGTGCCAGCAGCAATAAGGAGCTCGCGGAGTCCTACGAGCAGTACTTC.

CDR3: CASSTDRPSYNEQFF. In DNA, the CDR3 is TGCGCCAGCAGCACGGACAGGCCTTCCTACAATGAGCAGTTCTTC. The chain carries TRBV5-1 and TRBJ2-1; 7 bases line up with TRBD1. This CDR3 comprises 15 residues. Per the germline V gene, CDR1 is SGHRS and CDR2 is YFSETQ. V lost 4 bases, J lost 1 base, and 5 bases stayed unmatched.

This clone was counted a few times. This rearrangement joins TRBV9 to TRBJ2-2, with a tentative D call TRBD2 (7 bases). Trimming shortened V by 5 bases and J by 1 base, and 15 bases separated the two germline ends. The germline gives CDR1 SGDLS, CDR2 YYNGEE. The length of the CDR3 is 16 residues. CDR3 sequence: CASSARGGLNTGELFF. The DNA for the CDR3 is TGTGCCAGCAGTGCCCGCGGGGGCTTGAACACCGGGGAGCTGTTTTTT.

This chain links TRBV30 with TRBJ2-7; either TRBD1 or TRBD2 may supply D (6 bases each). With 4 bases removed from V and 2 bases from J, the gap between germline ends came to 12 bases. Germline CDR1 reads GTSNPN; CDR2 reads SVGIG (reference sequence). The CDR3 loop spans 13 amino acids. CDR3 sequence: CAWNGGQPYEQYF. For the CDR3, the DNA is TGTGCCTGGAATGGGGGGCAGCCCTACGAGCAGTACTTC.

The chain joins TRBV6-5 to TRBJ2-7; tentatively, D is TRBD2 (5 bases). Germline V gives CDR1 MNHEY, CDR2 SVGAGI. There are 15 residues in the CDR3. V lost 0 bases and J lost 6, with 15 bases in between. The CDR3 sequence is CASSYSRVSPSEQYF. In DNA form, the CDR3 reads TGTGCCAGCAGTTACTCGAGGGTCAGTCCCAGCGAGCAGTACTTC.